The clone carrying this T cell receptor (beta chain) came up a few times. Its antigen is unidentified. All of the isolated RNA was reverse transcribed, so expressed TCRB transcripts were sequenced. Assay used: immunoSEQ multiplex PCR; TCRdb lists only in-frame clones, some missing. The sample records 150,000 to 200,000 clones, approximately 10% being singletons. The data originate from a study of beta chain features in type 1 diabetes. Study-level findings and limits: Moderate but significant shortening of TCRB CDR3s was recorded in all four CD4+ subsets from Type 1 diabetes patients.

This CDR3 contains 14 residues. V was cut by 6 bases and J by 3 bases, with 15 bases left in between. Germline values: CDR1 SGHAT, CDR2 FQNNGV. V gene TRBV11-2 combines with J gene TRBJ2-7, with D uncertain. The TCR sequence derives from a woman aged 25 to 39 with type 1 diabetes. Material: central memory CD4+ T cells from blood. The CDR3 sequence is CASRNQKALYEQYF. CDR3 sequence (DNA): TGTGCCAGCAGAAATCAAAAAGCCCTCTACGAGCAGTACTTC.